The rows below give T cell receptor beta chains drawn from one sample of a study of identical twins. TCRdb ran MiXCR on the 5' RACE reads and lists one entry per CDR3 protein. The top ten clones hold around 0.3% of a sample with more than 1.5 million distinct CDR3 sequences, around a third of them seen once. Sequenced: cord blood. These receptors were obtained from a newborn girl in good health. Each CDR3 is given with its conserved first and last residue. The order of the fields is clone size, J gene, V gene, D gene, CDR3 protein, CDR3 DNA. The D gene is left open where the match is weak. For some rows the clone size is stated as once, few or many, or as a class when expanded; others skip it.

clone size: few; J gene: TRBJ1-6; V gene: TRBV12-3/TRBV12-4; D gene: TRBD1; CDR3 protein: CASSFRGTGHSPLHF; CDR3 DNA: TGTGCCAGCAGTTTCAGGGGGACAGGGCATTCACCCCTCCACTTT
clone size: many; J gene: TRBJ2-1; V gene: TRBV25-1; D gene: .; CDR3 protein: CASSERSYNEQFF; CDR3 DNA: TGTGCCAGCAGTGAAAGGTCCTACAATGAGCAGTTCTTC
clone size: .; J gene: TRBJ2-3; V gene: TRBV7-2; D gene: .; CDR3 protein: CASSLGLPLFSTDTQYF; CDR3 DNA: TGTGCCAGCAGCTTAGGACTCCCACTGTTCAGCACAGATACGCAGTATTTT
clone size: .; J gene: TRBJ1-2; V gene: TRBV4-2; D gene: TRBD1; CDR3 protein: CASSHRGLGVGYTF; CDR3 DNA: TGTGCCAGCAGCCACAGGGGGCTAGGAGTGGGCTACACCTTC
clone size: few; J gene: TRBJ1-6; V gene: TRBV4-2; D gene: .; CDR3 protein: CASSQDKGTRDSPLHF; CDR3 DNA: TGTGCCAGCAGCCAAGATAAAGGGACAAGAGATTCACCCCTCCACTTT
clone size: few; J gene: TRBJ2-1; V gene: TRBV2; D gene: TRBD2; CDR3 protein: CASRGTSGYRSYNEQFF; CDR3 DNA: TGTGCCAGCAGGGGGACTAGCGGCTATAGATCCTACAATGAGCAGTTCTTC
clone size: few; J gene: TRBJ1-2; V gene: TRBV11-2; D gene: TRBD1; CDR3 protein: CASRITGTGKNYGYTF; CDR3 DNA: TGTGCCAGCAGAATTACCGGGACAGGGAAAAACTATGGCTACACCTTC
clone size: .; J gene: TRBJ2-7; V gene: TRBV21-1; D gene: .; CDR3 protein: CASSKAGNSYEQYF; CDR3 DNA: TGTGCCAGCAGCAAAGCGGGTAACTCCTACGAGCAGTACTTC
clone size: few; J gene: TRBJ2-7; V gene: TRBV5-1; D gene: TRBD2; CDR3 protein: CASSSPGLLYNEQYF; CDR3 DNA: TGCGCCAGCAGCTCCCCGGGACTACTCTACAATGAGCAGTACTTC
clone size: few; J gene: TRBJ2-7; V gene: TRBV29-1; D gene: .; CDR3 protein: CSVPGKDEQYF; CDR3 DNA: TGCAGCGTTCCCGGGAAGGACGAGCAGTACTTC
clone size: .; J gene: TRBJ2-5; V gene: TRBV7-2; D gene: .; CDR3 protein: CASSLTWGEQYF; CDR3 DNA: TGTGCCAGCAGCTTAACGTGGGGTGAGCAGTACTTC
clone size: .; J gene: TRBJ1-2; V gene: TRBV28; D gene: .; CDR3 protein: CASAPFEDYGYTF; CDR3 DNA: TGTGCCAGTGCCCCGTTCGAGGACTATGGCTACACCTTC
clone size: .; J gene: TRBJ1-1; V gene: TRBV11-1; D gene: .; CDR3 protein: CASSLAWGVTEAFF; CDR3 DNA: TGTGCCAGCAGCTTAGCCTGGGGGGTCACTGAAGCTTTCTTT
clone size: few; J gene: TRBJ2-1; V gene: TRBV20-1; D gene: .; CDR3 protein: CSARVLSGNEQFF; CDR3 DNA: TGCAGTGCTAGAGTCCTTAGCGGCAATGAGCAGTTCTTC
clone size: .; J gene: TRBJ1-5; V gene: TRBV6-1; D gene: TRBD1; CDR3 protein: CASRPGQLIVGNQPQHF; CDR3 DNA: TGTGCCAGCAGGCCGGGACAGCTCATAGTCGGCAATCAGCCCCAGCATTTT
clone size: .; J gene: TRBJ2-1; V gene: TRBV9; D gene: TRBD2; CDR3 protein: CASSVEPSWDYSEQFF; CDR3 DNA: TGTGCCAGCAGCGTAGAGCCTAGCTGGGACTACAGTGAGCAGTTCTTC
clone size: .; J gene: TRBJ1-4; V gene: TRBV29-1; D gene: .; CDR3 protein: CSVEAVGGEKLFF; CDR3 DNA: TGCAGCGTTGAAGCCGTCGGAGGTGAAAAACTGTTTTTT
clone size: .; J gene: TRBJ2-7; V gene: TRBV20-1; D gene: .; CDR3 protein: CSVGNEQYF; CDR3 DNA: TGCAGTGTGGGCAATGAGCAGTACTTC
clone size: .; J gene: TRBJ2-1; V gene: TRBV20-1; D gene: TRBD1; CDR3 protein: CSARSGGSDWNEQFF; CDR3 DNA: TGCAGTGCTAGATCAGGGGGCTCTGATTGGAATGAGCAGTTCTTC
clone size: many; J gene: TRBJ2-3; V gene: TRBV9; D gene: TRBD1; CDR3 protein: CASSHGQGPDTQYF; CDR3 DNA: TGTGCCAGCAGCCACGGACAGGGACCAGATACGCAGTATTTT
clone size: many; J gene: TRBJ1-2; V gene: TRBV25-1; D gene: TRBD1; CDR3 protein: CASSEEGTGSYGYTF; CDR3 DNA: TGTGCCAGCAGTGAAGAAGGGACAGGGTCCTATGGCTACACCTTC
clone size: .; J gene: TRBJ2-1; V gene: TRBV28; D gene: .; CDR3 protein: CASRQGSYEQFF; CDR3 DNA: TGTGCCAGCAGGCAGGGGTCCTACGAGCAGTTCTTC
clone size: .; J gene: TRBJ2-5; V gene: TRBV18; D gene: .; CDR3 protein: CASSPPKAGQETQYF; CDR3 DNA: TGTGCCAGCTCACCACCTAAGGCAGGTCAGGAGACCCAGTACTTC
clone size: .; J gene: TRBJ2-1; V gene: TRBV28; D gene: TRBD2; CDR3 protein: CASSSPLADHLSYNEQFF; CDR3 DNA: TGTGCCAGCAGTTCCCCACTAGCGGATCATCTCTCCTACAATGAGCAGTTCTTC
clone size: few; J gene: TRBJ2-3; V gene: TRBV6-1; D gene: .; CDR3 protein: CASIGGPSPTDTQYF; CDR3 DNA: TGTGCCAGCATCGGGGGCCCTTCCCCCACAGATACGCAGTATTTT
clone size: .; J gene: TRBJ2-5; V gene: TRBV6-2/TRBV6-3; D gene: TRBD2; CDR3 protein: CASSPRLADEQYF; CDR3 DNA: TGTGCCAGCAGTCCCCGACTAGCGGATGAGCAGTACTTC
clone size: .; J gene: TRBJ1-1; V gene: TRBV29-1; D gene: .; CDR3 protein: CSVGLQRAEAFF; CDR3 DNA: TGCAGCGTTGGGCTACAGAGAGCTGAAGCTTTCTTT
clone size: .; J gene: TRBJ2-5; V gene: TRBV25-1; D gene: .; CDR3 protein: CASIGPLATQYF; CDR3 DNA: TGTGCCAGCATCGGCCCCTTGGCGACCCAGTACTTC
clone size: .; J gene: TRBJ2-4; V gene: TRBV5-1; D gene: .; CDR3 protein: CASSLPLPSSAKNIQYF; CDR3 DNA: TGCGCCAGCAGCTTGCCTCTCCCATCTTCAGCCAAAAACATTCAGTACTTC
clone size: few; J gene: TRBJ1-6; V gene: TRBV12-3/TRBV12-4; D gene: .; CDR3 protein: CASSLNGALGSPLHF; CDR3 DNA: TGTGCCAGCAGTTTGAACGGCGCCTTGGGATCACCCCTCCACTTT
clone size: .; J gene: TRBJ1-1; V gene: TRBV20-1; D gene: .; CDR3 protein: CSARLRGKGTEAFF; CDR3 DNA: TGCAGTGCTAGATTAAGGGGTAAAGGCACTGAAGCTTTCTTT